These T cell receptor beta chains were read from a single sample in a study of cytomegalovirus exposure and HLA in healthy donors. TCRdb's table, derived via immunoSEQ multiplex PCR, lists solely in-frame clones and lacks some. The sample shows 49,000 or so clones, around 81% of them seen only once. The material sequenced was PBMCs. These receptors originate from a boy between 5 and 17 years old in good health and CMV-seropositive. CDR3s include the opening cysteine and the closing phenylalanine or tryptophan. The order of the fields is CDR3 DNA, CDR3 protein, D gene, V gene, J gene, clone size. A D gene is named only where the DNA matches it firmly. The listing skips clone size in some rows; elsewhere it reads once, few, many or a size class.

cdr3_nt: TGCGCCAGCAGGATCACTGATACGAACACTGAAGCTTTCTTT
cdr3_aa: CASRITDTNTEAFF
d_call: .
v_call: TRBV10-2
j_call: TRBJ1-1
clone_size: .

cdr3_nt: TGTGCCAGCTCACCACTCACACAGCGGGGCGCAGATACGCAGTATTTT
cdr3_aa: CASSPLTQRGADTQYF
d_call: TRBD2
v_call: TRBV18
j_call: TRBJ2-3
clone_size: once

cdr3_nt: TGTGCCAGCAGGGATGCTTTGGGGGGGCCTTCGTGGCCCCAGCATTTT
cdr3_aa: CASRDALGGPSWPQHF
d_call: .
v_call: TRBV6-4
j_call: TRBJ1-5
clone_size: .

cdr3_nt: TGTGCCAGCAGCTCGTCCTCGTCCGGGACAGTATATGGCTACACCTTC
cdr3_aa: CASSSSSSGTVYGYTF
d_call: TRBD1
v_call: TRBV6-4
j_call: TRBJ1-2
clone_size: once

cdr3_nt: TGTGCCAGCAGTACGGGGGCAGGGGGCGGTAATTCACCCCTCCACTTT
cdr3_aa: CASSTGAGGGNSPLHF
d_call: TRBD1
v_call: TRBV28
j_call: TRBJ1-6
clone_size: .

cdr3_nt: TGTGCCAGCAGTTACAGGGGGAACACTGAAGCTTTCTTT
cdr3_aa: CASSYRGNTEAFF
d_call: .
v_call: TRBV6-5
j_call: TRBJ1-1
clone_size: once

cdr3_nt: TGTGCCAGCAGTTACAGAGCGGAGGACACTGAAGCTTTCTTT
cdr3_aa: CASSYRAEDTEAFF
d_call: .
v_call: TRBV27
j_call: TRBJ1-1
clone_size: .

cdr3_nt: TGTGCCATCCAAGAGACAGAGAACACTGAAGCTTTCTTT
cdr3_aa: CAIQETENTEAFF
d_call: .
v_call: TRBV10-3
j_call: TRBJ1-1
clone_size: .

cdr3_nt: TGTGCCAGCAGTGAAACAGGGGGCACAGATACGCAGTATTTT
cdr3_aa: CASSETGGTDTQYF
d_call: TRBD1
v_call: TRBV6-1
j_call: TRBJ2-3
clone_size: .

cdr3_nt: TGCGCCAGCAGCTTGTATTCCGGTAGGAACACTGAAGCTTTCTTT
cdr3_aa: CASSLYSGRNTEAFF
d_call: .
v_call: TRBV5-1
j_call: TRBJ1-1
clone_size: .

cdr3_nt: TGCGCCAGCAGTGAGGGAGGGACAGAGGGGGAAGCTTTCTTT
cdr3_aa: CASSEGGTEGEAFF
d_call: TRBD1
v_call: TRBV10-1
j_call: TRBJ1-1
clone_size: .

cdr3_nt: TGCGCCAGCAATTCTTACCTCAGGGAAGATACGCAGTATTTT
cdr3_aa: CASNSYLREDTQYF
d_call: .
v_call: TRBV4-1
j_call: TRBJ2-3
clone_size: few

cdr3_nt: TGTGCCAGCAGCCAGAGATTGAATTCACCCCTCCACTTT
cdr3_aa: CASSQRLNSPLHF
d_call: .
v_call: TRBV14
j_call: TRBJ1-6
clone_size: .

cdr3_nt: TGTGCCAGCAGTTTCCCGGGACAGGGGCCCCAGGAGCAGTTCTTC
cdr3_aa: CASSFPGQGPQEQFF
d_call: TRBD1
v_call: TRBV27
j_call: TRBJ2-1
clone_size: few

cdr3_nt: TGTGCCAGCTCACCCGTGGGACTAGCGGCCGGGGAGCTGTTTTTT
cdr3_aa: CASSPVGLAAGELFF
d_call: TRBD2
v_call: TRBV18
j_call: TRBJ2-2
clone_size: .

cdr3_nt: TGCGCCAGCAGCTACCGGGACAGGGGGACAGATACGCAGTATTTT
cdr3_aa: CASSYRDRGTDTQYF
d_call: TRBD1
v_call: TRBV4-1
j_call: TRBJ2-3
clone_size: .

cdr3_nt: TGTGCCAGTGAGGAGGGGAGCGAGCAGTACTTC
cdr3_aa: CASEEGSEQYF
d_call: .
v_call: TRBV19
j_call: TRBJ2-7
clone_size: once

cdr3_nt: TGTGCCAGTGGAATCTGGCACGGACAGCAAGAGACCCAGTACTTC
cdr3_aa: CASGIWHGQQETQYF
d_call: .
v_call: TRBV19
j_call: TRBJ2-5
clone_size: .

cdr3_nt: TGTGCCATCAGCCCCACCCCGGGACAGGGGATCTACGAGCAGTACTTC
cdr3_aa: CAISPTPGQGIYEQYF
d_call: TRBD1
v_call: TRBV10-3
j_call: TRBJ2-7
clone_size: .

cdr3_nt: TGTGCCGGCTTAAAGAGGCAGGGGGTCGAAGCTTTCTTT
cdr3_aa: CAGLKRQGVEAFF
d_call: TRBD1
v_call: TRBV9
j_call: TRBJ1-1
clone_size: .

cdr3_nt: TGTGCCAGCAGCAACGCACTACAGGGGCCCTCAGCTGAAGCTTTCTTT
cdr3_aa: CASSNALQGPSAEAFF
d_call: .
v_call: TRBV21-1
j_call: TRBJ1-1
clone_size: .

cdr3_nt: TGTGCCAGCAGCTTAGCCCCTCGTGAGACCCAGTACTTC
cdr3_aa: CASSLAPRETQYF
d_call: .
v_call: TRBV7-2
j_call: TRBJ2-5
clone_size: .

cdr3_nt: TGTGCCAGCAGTCTTGACAGGGGTCAAAAACTGTTTTTT
cdr3_aa: CASSLDRGQKLFF
d_call: TRBD1
v_call: TRBV2
j_call: TRBJ1-4
clone_size: .

cdr3_nt: TGTGCTAGCAACTTCCGGGACAGCGGCAATCAGCCCCAGCATTTT
cdr3_aa: CASNFRDSGNQPQHF
d_call: TRBD1
v_call: TRBV7-7
j_call: TRBJ1-5
clone_size: .

cdr3_nt: TGTGCCAGCAGTGTCGCCAGGGGAATAGATACGCAGTATTTT
cdr3_aa: CASSVARGIDTQYF
d_call: .
v_call: TRBV25-1
j_call: TRBJ2-3
clone_size: few

cdr3_nt: TGCAGCGGCGAGGACGGGAGCTCCTACGAGCAGTACTTC
cdr3_aa: CSGEDGSSYEQYF
d_call: .
v_call: TRBV29-1
j_call: TRBJ2-7
clone_size: once

cdr3_nt: TGTGCCAGCAGCCCAAACTCAGGGGGCCACTATGGCTACACCTTC
cdr3_aa: CASSPNSGGHYGYTF
d_call: TRBD1
v_call: TRBV7-2
j_call: TRBJ1-2
clone_size: .

cdr3_nt: TGTGCCAGCAGCACCAAGCGGGGGCAGTTCTTC
cdr3_aa: CASSTKRGQFF
d_call: TRBD2
v_call: TRBV7-9
j_call: TRBJ2-1
clone_size: few

cdr3_nt: TGCGCCAGCAGCTCCACGACTGGACAGGGAGGATTCTACGAGCAGTACTTC
cdr3_aa: CASSSTTGQGGFYEQYF
d_call: TRBD1
v_call: TRBV5-1
j_call: TRBJ2-7
clone_size: .

cdr3_nt: TGTGCCAGCAGTGAACACAGGGCGGATGGCTACACCTTC
cdr3_aa: CASSEHRADGYTF
d_call: .
v_call: TRBV6-1
j_call: TRBJ1-2
clone_size: .

cdr3_nt: TGTGCCAGCAGTGCCAACTACCCCCGAGCTGATAGCAATCAGCCCCAGCATTTT
cdr3_aa: CASSANYPRADSNQPQHF
d_call: .
v_call: TRBV27
j_call: TRBJ1-5
clone_size: .

cdr3_nt: TGCGCCAGCAGCCAAGGCCCCTACAGTGCGGGAGCTTTCTTT
cdr3_aa: CASSQGPYSAGAFF
d_call: .
v_call: TRBV4-1
j_call: TRBJ1-1
clone_size: .

cdr3_nt: TGTGCCAGTAGCCCGGGACTACTCACAGATACGCAGTATTTT
cdr3_aa: CASSPGLLTDTQYF
d_call: TRBD2
v_call: TRBV19
j_call: TRBJ2-3
clone_size: .

cdr3_nt: TGCGCCAGCAGCTTACGTAGCGGGGACGGCTACGAGCAGTACTTC
cdr3_aa: CASSLRSGDGYEQYF
d_call: TRBD2
v_call: TRBV5-1
j_call: TRBJ2-7
clone_size: .

cdr3_nt: TGTGCCAGCGCCCTGGACAGGGCCACTGAAGCTTTCTTT
cdr3_aa: CASALDRATEAFF
d_call: TRBD1
v_call: TRBV6-4
j_call: TRBJ1-1
clone_size: few

cdr3_nt: TGTGCCAGCCAGGGGGGCTATGGCTACACCTTC
cdr3_aa: CASQGGYGYTF
d_call: .
v_call: TRBV21-1
j_call: TRBJ1-2
clone_size: once

cdr3_nt: TGTGCCAGCATACAATCAGGCGGGGAGCTGTTTTTT
cdr3_aa: CASIQSGGELFF
d_call: .
v_call: TRBV11-1
j_call: TRBJ2-2
clone_size: .

cdr3_nt: TGTGCTAGTGGTTCGTCCAGGGTGGAGGAGACCCAGTACTTC
cdr3_aa: CASGSSRVEETQYF
d_call: .
v_call: TRBV12-5
j_call: TRBJ2-5
clone_size: few

cdr3_nt: TGTGCCAGCAGTGGACAGGGGGCTAGTGGGGCCAACGTCCTGACTTTC
cdr3_aa: CASSGQGASGANVLTF
d_call: TRBD1
v_call: TRBV2
j_call: TRBJ2-6
clone_size: medium-sized

cdr3_nt: TGTGCCAGCAGTGCTACAGGGTCGACTAATGAAAAACTGTTTTTT
cdr3_aa: CASSATGSTNEKLFF
d_call: .
v_call: TRBV6-1
j_call: TRBJ1-4
clone_size: .

cdr3_nt: TGTGCCAGCAGCCCCCGACTAGGGCAGGACGGGGCCAACGTCCTGACTTTC
cdr3_aa: CASSPRLGQDGANVLTF
d_call: .
v_call: TRBV9
j_call: TRBJ2-6
clone_size: once

cdr3_nt: TGTGCCAGCAGTGACCCCCGGACAGGAAACAATTCACCCCTCCACTTT
cdr3_aa: CASSDPRTGNNSPLHF
d_call: TRBD1
v_call: TRBV25-1
j_call: TRBJ1-6
clone_size: few

cdr3_nt: TGTGCCAGCTCACCACAGAGAGAGACCCAGTACTTC
cdr3_aa: CASSPQRETQYF
d_call: .
v_call: TRBV18
j_call: TRBJ2-5
clone_size: .

cdr3_nt: TGTGCCAGCAGCCCGGGAACGCGGAGGGTTTACAATGAGCAGTTCTTC
cdr3_aa: CASSPGTRRVYNEQFF
d_call: .
v_call: TRBV14
j_call: TRBJ2-1
clone_size: .

cdr3_nt: TGTGCCAGCTCCTATGCGGGGGGGCCGGAGTTCTTC
cdr3_aa: CASSYAGGPEFF
d_call: TRBD2
v_call: TRBV2
j_call: TRBJ2-1
clone_size: .

cdr3_nt: TGTGCCAGCAGCGCGTCCTGGGGGGGCGGCGGGGGCTACACCTTC
cdr3_aa: CASSASWGGGGGYTF
d_call: .
v_call: TRBV7-8
j_call: TRBJ1-2
clone_size: .

cdr3_nt: TGTGCCAGCAGCGTAGCTTTGGGACAGGAGGACAATGAGCAGTTCTTC
cdr3_aa: CASSVALGQEDNEQFF
d_call: TRBD1
v_call: TRBV9
j_call: TRBJ2-1
clone_size: .

cdr3_nt: TGTGCCAGCAGTTATCCCGAGACAGGGGAAGCTTTCTTT
cdr3_aa: CASSYPETGEAFF
d_call: TRBD1
v_call: TRBV6-5
j_call: TRBJ1-1
clone_size: .

cdr3_nt: TGTGCCAGCAGCGATCGAGCGGGGAATTCCTACGAGCAGTACTTC
cdr3_aa: CASSDRAGNSYEQYF
d_call: TRBD2
v_call: TRBV9
j_call: TRBJ2-7
clone_size: .

cdr3_nt: TGTGCCAGCAGCCTTACTAGCGGGGGGGCAACAGATACGCAGTATTTT
cdr3_aa: CASSLTSGGATDTQYF
d_call: TRBD2
v_call: TRBV11-1
j_call: TRBJ2-3
clone_size: few

cdr3_nt: TGTGCCAGCAGCCCGTGGGGGGGATCCTCCTACGAGCAGTACTTC
cdr3_aa: CASSPWGGSSYEQYF
d_call: TRBD2
v_call: TRBV7-9
j_call: TRBJ2-7
clone_size: .

cdr3_nt: TGCGCCAGCAGCCTAGGGGCAATAGTTGACCCGCGCACCATATATTTT
cdr3_aa: CASSLGAIVDPRTIYF
d_call: .
v_call: TRBV5-1
j_call: TRBJ1-3
clone_size: few

cdr3_nt: TGTGCCAGCAGCTTAGCGGGGGGGCCGAACACCGGGGAGCTGTTTTTT
cdr3_aa: CASSLAGGPNTGELFF
d_call: TRBD2
v_call: TRBV5-8
j_call: TRBJ2-2
clone_size: few

cdr3_nt: TGTGCCGTCACGAGGGGGGGCTACACCTTC
cdr3_aa: CAVTRGGYTF
d_call: .
v_call: TRBV2
j_call: TRBJ1-2
clone_size: .

cdr3_nt: TGTGCCAGCAGTCGTCTCCAGGGGGCATTTGGTAACTATGGCTACACCTTC
cdr3_aa: CASSRLQGAFGNYGYTF
d_call: TRBD1
v_call: TRBV27
j_call: TRBJ1-2
clone_size: few